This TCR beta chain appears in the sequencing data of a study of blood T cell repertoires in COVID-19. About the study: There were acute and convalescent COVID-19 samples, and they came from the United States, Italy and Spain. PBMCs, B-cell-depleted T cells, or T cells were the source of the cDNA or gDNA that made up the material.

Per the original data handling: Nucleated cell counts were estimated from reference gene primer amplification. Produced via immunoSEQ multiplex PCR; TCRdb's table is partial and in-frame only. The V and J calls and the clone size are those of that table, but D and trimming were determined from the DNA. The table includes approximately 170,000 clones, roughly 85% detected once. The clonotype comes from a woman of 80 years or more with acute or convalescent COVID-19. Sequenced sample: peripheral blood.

CDR3 DNA: TGCGCCAGCGGGTTATGGACAGGCCGAGTTGGCTACACCTTC. Its protein is CASGLWTGRVGYTF. This chain uses TRBV5-1 with TRBJ1-2; 7 positions match TRBD1. The CDR3 has 14 residues. Trimming at V came to 7 bases and at J to 7 bases, leaving 13 bases not matched to a gene. The germline gives CDR1 SGHRS, CDR2 YFSETQ.